These 25 T cell receptor beta chains were sequenced from one sample in a study of T-cell reconstitution after alpha-beta-depleted transplantation in children. Unique molecular identifiers were built into the TCRbeta library. TCRdb re-called the PCR reads through MiXCR, storing one row per CDR3 protein. The sample consists of approximately 400,000 distinct CDR3 sequences, roughly 17% of them appearing once. Sample: PBMCs, mostly from graft donor cells, taken 360 days after TCRalphabeta/CD19-depleted stem cell transplant. These receptors came from a boy younger than two who had a stem cell transplant for Wiskott-Aldrich syndrome, so the T cells may come from the graft donor.

This clonotype was counted a few times. This chain connects TRBV7-8 to TRBJ2-1, with 12 bases matching TRBD2. In germline, CDR1 is SGHVS, CDR2 FQNEAQ. The CDR3 covers 15 residues. With 2 bases clipped from V and 9 bases from J, the junction kept 5 bases outside the gene matches. The CDR3 protein is CASSLLAGGRGEQFF. The CDR3 region has the DNA TGTGCCAGCAGCTTACTAGCGGGGGGGCGGGGTGAGCAGTTCTTC.

The chain is built from TRBV4-2 and TRBJ2-1; weak D call: TRBD2 (6 bases). Between the trimmed V and J ends, which lost 0 bases and 4 bases, there was a span of 13 bases. Germline CDR1 LGHNA, CDR2 YNFKEQ. The CDR3 loop spans 16 amino acids. This CDR3 reads CASSQDWRGLYNEQFF. The CDR3, as DNA: TGTGCCAGCAGCCAAGATTGGAGGGGCCTATACAATGAGCAGTTCTTC.

This sequence joins TRBV6-2 or TRBV6-3 and TRBJ2-7, with D tentatively TRBD2 (5 bases). Trimming shortened V by 5 bases and J by 8 bases, and 13 bases separated the two germline ends. CDR3 size: 12 residues. Germline V gene sequence: CDR1 MNHEY, CDR2 SVGEGT. DNA of the CDR3: TGTGCCAGCAGTCGATTCCGGGATCAGCAGTACTTC. Translating it yields CASSRFRDQQYF.

The V call is TRBV3-1, the J call TRBJ2-1; TRBD2 matches 13 bases. Germline V gene sequence: CDR1 LGHDT, CDR2 YNNKEL (reference sequence). This CDR3 is built from 15 residues. V lost 0 bases and J lost 10; bases outside the gene matches: 3. CDR3 nucleotides: TGTGCCAGCAGCCAAGACGGGACTAGCGGGGTGGAGCAGTTCTTC. Its translation: CASSQDGTSGVEQFF.

The V gene is TRBV5-1, the J gene TRBJ1-4, with 7 bases fitting TRBD1. Unmatched junction bases numbered 15, after V lost 6 bases and J lost 10 bases. This CDR3 is 15 amino acids long. Germline CDR1 and CDR2: SGHRS and YFSETQ. The CDR3 protein is CASKGLSTGNGKLFF. The DNA for the CDR3 is TGCGCCAGCAAGGGGTTATCGACAGGGAACGGAAAACTGTTTTTT.

This chain uses TRBV25-1 with TRBJ2-5; no firm D call. CDR1 and CDR2 (germline): MGHDK, SYGVNS. CDR3 size: 16 residues. V shed 3 bases and J shed 7 bases, with 21 bases lying between them. The CDR3 DNA reads as TGTGCCAGCAGTGACCTTACCGGGCCCCTGGAATCGACCCAGTACTTC. Protein sequence: CASSDLTGPLESTQYF.

This clonotype was observed a handful of times. This chain links TRBV12-3 or TRBV12-4 with TRBJ2-1; D is perhaps TRBD2 (5 bases). Trimming left V 8 bases short and J 3 bases short, with 11 bases between. CDR3 length: 13 residues. Here the CDR3 DNA reads TGTGCCAGCGAGGCCCGGGGCTACAATGAGCAGTTCTTC. Protein product: CASEARGYNEQFF.

The J gene is TRBJ2-3, the V gene TRBV27; D is undetermined. The CDR3 extends over 13 amino acids. Trimming took 6 bases from V and 0 from J, leaving 7 bases between them. Per the germline V gene, CDR1 is MNHEY and CDR2 is SMNVEV (reference sequence). CDR3 protein: CASRASSTDTQYF. CDR3 DNA sequence: TGTGCCAGCAGGGCCTCGAGCACAGATACGCAGTATTTT.

This clonotype was seen a handful of times. The chain joins TRBV29-1 to TRBJ1-1; no reliable D call. Trimming took off 8 bases at V and 0 bases at J, with 13 bases between the two ends. Germline V gene data show CDR1 as SQVTM and CDR2 as ANQGSEA. This CDR3 comprises 13 residues. The CDR3 nucleotides are TGCAGCTCACAGATCAACATGAACACTGAAGCTTTCTTT. It translates to CSSQINMNTEAFF.

The rearrangement joins TRBV29-1 to TRBJ2-5; TRBD2 aligns across 7 bases. V lost 4 bases, J lost 2 bases, and 4 bases stayed unmatched. Germline V CDR1 and CDR2: SQVTM, ANQGSEA. The CDR3 extends over 13 amino acids. CDR3 nucleotide sequence: TGCAGCGTTGGGAAGCGGGGACAAGAGACCCAGTACTTC. This translates into CSVGKRGQETQYF.

This clonotype was seen at least ten times. The rearrangement joins TRBV6-1 to TRBJ2-7, with D perhaps TRBD1 (6 bases). Germline CDR1 and CDR2: MNHNS and SASEGT. This CDR3 has 13 amino acids. V was shortened by 5 bases and J by 8 bases, with 16 bases between the two germline ends. CDR3 sequence: CASSSYGQLQQYF. For the CDR3, the DNA is TGTGCCAGCAGTAGTTACGGACAGCTCCAGCAGTACTTC.

A few counts support this clonotype. This chain uses TRBV27 with TRBJ2-3; TRBD2 matches at 7 bases. J gave up 5 bases and V 10 bases, and 15 bases lay outside the gene matches. The germline CDR1 and CDR2 sequences are MNHEY and SMNVEV (reference sequence). CDR3 length equals 15 residues. CDR3 in amino acids: CATSQPGLGRDTQYF. Written as DNA, the CDR3 is TGTGCCACCTCGCAACCTGGACTAGGGAGAGATACGCAGTATTTT.

V usage is TRBV12-3 or TRBV12-4 and J usage is TRBJ2-7, with D unclear. Trimming removed 4 bases at V and 6 bases at J, with 10 bases between. This CDR3 region has 12 residues. This CDR3 is CASSSTPSEQYF. The CDR3 nucleotides read TGTGCCAGCAGTTCTACCCCAAGCGAGCAGTACTTC.

This clonotype has just a few counts. The rearrangement uses TRBV5-1 and TRBJ1-1; D not certain. This CDR3 comprises 12 residues. Looked up from germline, CDR1 is SGHRS and CDR2 is YFSETQ. Trimming shortened V by 2 bases and J by 1 base, and 3 bases separated the two germline ends. CDR3 sequence: CASSFANTEAFF. Here the CDR3 DNA reads TGCGCCAGCAGCTTTGCGAACACTGAAGCTTTCTTT.

This clonotype was recorded once. This sequence joins TRBV27 and TRBJ2-2; D gene uncertain. V shed 8 bases and J shed 0 bases, with 13 bases lying between them. Looked up from germline, CDR1 is MNHEY and CDR2 is SMNVEV (reference sequence). The CDR3 sequence is 15 residues long. CDR3 protein: CASSLWSANTGELFF. CDR3 DNA sequence: TGTGCCAGCTCCCTCTGGAGCGCGAACACCGGGGAGCTGTTTTTT.

This clonotype was recorded a few times. V usage is TRBV2 and J usage is TRBJ2-1; tentative D call: TRBD2 (6 bases). The CDR3 covers 17 residues. CDR1 is SNHLY, CDR2 FYNNEI, per germline. The ends were cut back, 5 bases at V and 0 bases at J, with 17 bases in the middle. As DNA, the CDR3 is TGTGCCAGCAGTCCCTTTGCTCTAGCGAGCTCCTACAATGAGCAGTTCTTC. Protein sequence: CASSPFALASSYNEQFF.

There are a few counts of this clonotype. The chain links TRBV9 to TRBJ1-2; D unresolved. CDR1 and CDR2 (germline): SGDLS, YYNGEE. The CDR3 covers 13 residues. Trimming shortened V by 4 bases and J by 5 bases, and 12 bases separated the two germline ends. The CDR3 is CASSPNRRYGYTF. The CDR3 DNA sequence: TGTGCCAGCAGCCCGAACCGACGATATGGCTACACCTTC.

This rearrangement joins TRBV29-1 to TRBJ2-4; the match to TRBD2 covers 12 bases. This CDR3 is 13 amino acids long. The V and J ends lost 7 bases and 6 bases, in that order; junction bases with no gene match: 4. CDR1 and CDR2 (germline): SQVTM, ANQGSEA. CDR3 region: CSGRLAGVNIQYF. CDR3 coding DNA: TGCAGCGGGAGACTAGCGGGAGTAAACATTCAGTACTTC.

This clonotype was counted between two and nine times. CDR3 coding DNA: TGCAGTGCTGCAGGGGAGACCCAGTACTTC. This sequence encodes CSAAGETQYF. The V and J genes are TRBV20-1 and TRBJ2-5, with a weak D call TRBD1 (5 bases). V dropped 5 bases and J dropped 5 bases, with 6 bases sitting between them. Germline CDR1 DFQATT, CDR2 SNEGSKA (reference sequence). The CDR3 is 10 amino acids.

The rearrangement joins TRBV11-2 to TRBJ2-7; 9 bases fit TRBD2. The V and J ends lost 8 bases and 2 bases, in that order; junction bases with no gene match: 10. Germline V CDR1 and CDR2: SGHAT, FQNNGV. CDR3 size: 15 residues. The CDR3: CASRRSSGNTYEQYF. The CDR3, as DNA: TGTGCCAGCCGAAGGTCTAGCGGGAATACCTACGAGCAGTACTTC.

V and J are TRBV20-1 and TRBJ2-1; D gene unclear. Looked up from germline, CDR1 is DFQATT and CDR2 is SNEGSKA (reference sequence). The CDR3 totals 15 residues. V lost 0 bases and J lost 7, with 16 bases in between. DNA of the CDR3: TGCAGTGCTAGAGATCTGATTACCCGTAGAAATGAGCAGTTCTTC. It codes for CSARDLITRRNEQFF.

The CDR3 DNA follows: TGTGCCAGCAGTCCTACCTACAGGGAGGTCTACGAGCAGTACTTC. Translated: CASSPTYREVYEQYF. The rearrangement joins TRBV2 to TRBJ2-7; D tentatively reads TRBD1 or TRBD2 (6 bases each). Trimming left V 5 bases short and J 3 bases short, with 17 bases between. Germline values: CDR1 SNHLY, CDR2 FYNNEI. This CDR3 region has 15 residues.

The table lists this clonotype with a few counts. The CDR3 DNA follows: TGTGCCAGTAGTATATCCCGTCGGGCAGCGTCCTACGAGCAGTACTTC. Its protein product is CASSISRRAASYEQYF. V and J are TRBV19 and TRBJ2-7; the D is unclear. This CDR3 spans 16 amino acids. Trimming took 2 bases from V and 1 from J, leaving 15 bases between them. The germline V gene encodes CDR1 LNHDA and CDR2 SQIVND (reference sequence). The variable domain in full, with the rest retrieved from reference TRBV19 and TRBJ2-7, is DGGITQSPKYLFRKEGQNVTLSCEQNLNHDAMYWYRQDPGQGLRLIYYSQIVNDFQKGDIAEGYSVSREKKESFPLTVTSAQKNPTAFYLCASSISRRAASYEQYFGPGTRLTVT.

J is TRBJ1-1 and V is TRBV11-2; the D is unclear. V gave up 1 base and J gave up 5 bases, with 14 bases separating them. Germline V CDR1 and CDR2: SGHAT, FQNNGV. The CDR3 loop spans 15 amino acids. This chain's CDR3 is CASSLVPGVRTEAFF. CDR3 sequence (DNA): TGTGCCAGCAGCTTAGTTCCGGGCGTGAGGACTGAAGCTTTCTTT. The full variable domain, with the rest looked up from reference TRBV11-2 and TRBJ1-1, is EAGVAQSPRYKIIEKRQSVAFWCNPISGHATLYWYQQILGQGPKLLIQFQNNGVVDDSQLPKDRFSAERLKGVDSTLKIQPAKLEDSAVYLCASSLVPGVRTEAFFGQGTRLTVV.

This clonotype was recorded a few times. V usage is TRBV20-1 and J usage is TRBJ2-1; TRBD2 aligns across 12 bases. The germline V gene encodes CDR1 DFQATT and CDR2 SNEGSKA (reference sequence). This CDR3 has 18 residues. Trimming removed 3 bases from V and 0 bases from J; junction bases left unmatched: 9. CDR3 in amino acids: CSASGLAGGPSSYNEQFF. DNA for the CDR3: TGCAGTGCTAGTGGTCTAGCGGGAGGGCCGAGCTCCTACAATGAGCAGTTCTTC.